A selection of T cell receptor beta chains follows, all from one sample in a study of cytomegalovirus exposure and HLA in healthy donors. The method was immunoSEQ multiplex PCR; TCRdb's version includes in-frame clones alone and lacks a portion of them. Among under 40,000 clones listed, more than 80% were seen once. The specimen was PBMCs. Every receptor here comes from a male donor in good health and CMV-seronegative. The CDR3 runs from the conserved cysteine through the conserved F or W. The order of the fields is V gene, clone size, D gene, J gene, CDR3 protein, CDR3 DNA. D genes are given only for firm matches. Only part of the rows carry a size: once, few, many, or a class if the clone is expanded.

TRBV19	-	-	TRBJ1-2	CASSILGGGVNYGYTF	TGTGCCAGTAGTATACTGGGGGGAGGTGTCAACTATGGCTACACCTTC
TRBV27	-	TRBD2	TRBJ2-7	CASSLSIGTSSYEQYF	TGTGCCAGCAGTTTATCGATTGGGACTAGCAGTTACGAGCAGTACTTC
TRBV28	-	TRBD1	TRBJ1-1	CASSHQGAKTEAFF	TGTGCCAGCAGTCACCAGGGGGCGAAGACTGAAGCTTTCTTT
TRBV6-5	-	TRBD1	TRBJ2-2	CASSGDRGQIGELFF	TGTGCCAGCAGTGGGGACAGGGGGCAAATCGGGGAGCTGTTTTTT
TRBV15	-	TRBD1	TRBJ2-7	CATSRSRGQGSSYEQYF	TGTGCCACCAGCAGAAGCAGGGGACAGGGAAGCTCCTACGAGCAGTACTTC
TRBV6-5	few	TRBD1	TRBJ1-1	CASSYSGTGGDAFF	TGTGCCAGCAGTTACTCCGGGACAGGGGGCGACGCTTTCTTT
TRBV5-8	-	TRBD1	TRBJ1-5	CASSLAGTGLDSNQPQHF	TGTGCCAGCAGCTTGGCGGGGACAGGGTTGGATAGCAATCAGCCCCAGCATTTT
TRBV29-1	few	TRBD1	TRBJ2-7	CSAQSGTGDEQYF	TGCAGCGCACAGTCCGGGACAGGGGACGAGCAGTACTTC
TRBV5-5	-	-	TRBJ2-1	CASSLPGGNEQFF	TGTGCCAGCAGCCTGCCCGGGGGCAATGAGCAGTTCTTC
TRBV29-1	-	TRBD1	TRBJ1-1	CSADRGTEAFF	TGCAGCGCAGACAGGGGCACTGAAGCTTTCTTT
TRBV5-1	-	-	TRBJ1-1	CASSKAGGGTEAFF	TGCGCCAGCAGCAAAGCCGGGGGGGGGACTGAAGCTTTCTTT
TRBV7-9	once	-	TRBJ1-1	CASSWTGNTEAFF	TGTGCCAGCAGCTGGACGGGAAACACTGAAGCTTTCTTT
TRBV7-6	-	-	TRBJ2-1	CASMKAENYNEQFF	TGTGCCAGCATGAAGGCGGAAAATTACAATGAGCAGTTCTTC
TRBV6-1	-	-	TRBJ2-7	CASSESRDKEYF	TGTGCCAGCAGCGAGTCAAGGGACAAGGAATACTTC
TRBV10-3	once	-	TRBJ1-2	CAIGEGIVNGYTF	TGTGCCATCGGAGAGGGAATCGTGAACGGCTACACCTTC
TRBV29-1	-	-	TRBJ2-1	CSVDGLYNEQFF	TGCAGCGTTGATGGACTATACAATGAGCAGTTCTTC
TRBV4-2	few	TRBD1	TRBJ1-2	CASSYRGRGGYTF	TGTGCCAGCAGCTACAGGGGGCGAGGTGGCTACACCTTC
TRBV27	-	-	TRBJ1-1	CASSLGFVDRVNTEAFF	TGTGCCAGCAGTTTGGGGTTTGTGGACAGAGTGAACACTGAAGCTTTCTTT
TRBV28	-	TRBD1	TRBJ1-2	CASSSGQGKYFGYTF	TGTGCCAGCAGTTCAGGACAGGGGAAGTATTTTGGCTACACCTTC
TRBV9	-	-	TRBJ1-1	CASSATPRSTEAFF	TGTGCCAGCAGCGCCACCCCCCGGAGCACTGAAGCTTTCTTT
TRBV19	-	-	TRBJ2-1	CASSMNNGYNEQFF	TGTGCCAGTAGTATGAATAACGGCTACAATGAGCAGTTCTTC
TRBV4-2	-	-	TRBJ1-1	CASSQTGNTEAFF	TGTGCCAGCAGCCAGACGGGGAACACTGAAGCTTTCTTT
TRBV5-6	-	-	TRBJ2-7	CASSLAVGAYEQYF	TGTGCCAGCAGCTTGGCTGTAGGAGCCTACGAGCAGTACTTC
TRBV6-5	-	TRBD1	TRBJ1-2	CASSYKDRDGGYTF	TGTGCCAGCAGTTATAAAGACAGGGATGGTGGCTACACCTTC
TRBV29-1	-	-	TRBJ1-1	CSVEREGEATEAFF	TGCAGCGTTGAACGGGAAGGGGAGGCCACTGAAGCTTTCTTT
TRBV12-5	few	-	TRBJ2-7	CASGGGGSYEQYF	TGTGCTAGTGGGGGAGGGGGCTCCTACGAGCAGTACTTC
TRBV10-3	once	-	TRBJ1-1	CATYTDLNTEAFF	TGTGCCACCTACACAGATTTAAACACTGAAGCTTTCTTT
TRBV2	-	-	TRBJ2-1	CASSEALPGMEQFF	TGTGCCAGCAGTGAAGCGCTACCCGGTATGGAGCAGTTCTTC
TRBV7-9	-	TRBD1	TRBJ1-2	CASSSGQGAHNGYTF	TGTGCCAGCAGCTCAGGACAGGGGGCGCACAATGGCTACACCTTC
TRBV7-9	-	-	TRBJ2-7	CASSRSGYEQYF	TGTGCCAGCAGCCGCTCGGGGTACGAGCAGTACTTC
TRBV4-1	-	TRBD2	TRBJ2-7	CASSQDTVGTSGRVYEQYF	TGCGCCAGCAGCCAAGATACGGTCGGGACTAGCGGGAGGGTCTACGAGCAGTACTTC
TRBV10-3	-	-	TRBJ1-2	CAISGQGRYTF	TGTGCCATCAGTGGGCAGGGTCGCTACACCTTC
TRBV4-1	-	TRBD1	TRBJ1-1	CASSQGRGQGGTEAFF	TGCGCCAGCAGCCAAGGTCGGGGACAGGGGGGCACTGAAGCTTTCTTT
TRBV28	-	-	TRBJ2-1	CASSLSGSTQFF	TGTGCCAGCAGTTTATCAGGGTCCACACAGTTCTTC
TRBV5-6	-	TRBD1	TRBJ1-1	CASSPTGQHTEAFF	TGTGCCAGCAGCCCGACAGGGCAGCACACTGAAGCTTTCTTT
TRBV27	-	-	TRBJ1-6	CASSLIGNHSPLHF	TGTGCCAGCAGTTTAATCGGGAACCATTCACCCCTCCACTTT
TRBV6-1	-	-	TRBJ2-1	CASSEPLRDRFLNEQFF	TGTGCCAGCAGTGAACCCCTCCGAGACAGATTTTTGAATGAGCAGTTCTTC
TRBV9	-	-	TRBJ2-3	CASSSNPGLIPTDTQYF	TGTGCCAGCAGCTCGAATCCCGGACTCATACCCACAGATACGCAGTATTTT
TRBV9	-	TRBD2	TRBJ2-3	CASSVGTSGRPDTQYF	TGTGCCAGCAGCGTAGGGACTAGCGGGAGGCCAGATACGCAGTATTTT
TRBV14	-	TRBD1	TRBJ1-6	CASSQVPGQGYSPLHF	TGTGCCAGCAGCCAAGTTCCGGGACAGGGATATTCACCCCTCCACTTT
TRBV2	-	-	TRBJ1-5	CASSPFRGAGDQPQHF	TGTGCCAGCAGTCCTTTTCGGGGGGCGGGCGATCAGCCCCAGCATTTT
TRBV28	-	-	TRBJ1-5	CASKGAGQPQHF	TGTGCCAGCAAAGGAGCAGGGCAGCCCCAGCATTTT
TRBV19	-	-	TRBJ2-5	CASSSGIQETQYF	TGTGCCAGTAGTTCGGGGATTCAAGAGACCCAGTACTTC
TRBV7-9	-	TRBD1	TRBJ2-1	CASWTGGRNEQFF	TGTGCCAGCTGGACAGGGGGGCGGAATGAGCAGTTCTTC
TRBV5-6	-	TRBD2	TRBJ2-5	CASSTGLAGGPTQETQYF	TGTGCCAGCAGCACCGGACTAGCGGGGGGCCCGACTCAAGAGACCCAGTACTTC
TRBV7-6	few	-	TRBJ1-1	CASSLLRNTEAFF	TGTGCCAGCAGCTTACTCCGGAACACTGAAGCTTTCTTT
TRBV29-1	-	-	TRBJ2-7	CSVARQVGEQYF	TGCAGCGTTGCTAGACAGGTCGGCGAGCAGTACTTC
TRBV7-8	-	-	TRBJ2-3	CASSLEGVSSTDTQYF	TGTGCCAGCAGCTTAGAGGGAGTATCTAGCACAGATACGCAGTATTTT
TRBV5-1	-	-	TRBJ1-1	CASSLGQSANTEAFF	TGCGCCAGCAGCTTGGGACAGTCGGCGAACACTGAAGCTTTCTTT
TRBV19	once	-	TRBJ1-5	CASSIDHGNQPQHF	TGTGCCAGTAGTATAGATCATGGCAATCAGCCCCAGCATTTT
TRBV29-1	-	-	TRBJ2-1	CSVGNPSNEQFF	TGCAGCGTCGGGAATCCCTCTAATGAGCAGTTCTTC
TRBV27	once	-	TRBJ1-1	CASSLARHGSEAFF	TGTGCCAGCAGTTTAGCGCGACACGGTTCTGAAGCTTTCTTT
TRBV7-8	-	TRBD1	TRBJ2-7	CASSQPGGTGVDEQYF	TGTGCCAGCAGCCAACCAGGCGGGACAGGGGTCGACGAGCAGTACTTC
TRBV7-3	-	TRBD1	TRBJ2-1	CASSLGTGNEQFF	TGTGCCAGCAGCTTAGGGACAGGGAATGAGCAGTTCTTC